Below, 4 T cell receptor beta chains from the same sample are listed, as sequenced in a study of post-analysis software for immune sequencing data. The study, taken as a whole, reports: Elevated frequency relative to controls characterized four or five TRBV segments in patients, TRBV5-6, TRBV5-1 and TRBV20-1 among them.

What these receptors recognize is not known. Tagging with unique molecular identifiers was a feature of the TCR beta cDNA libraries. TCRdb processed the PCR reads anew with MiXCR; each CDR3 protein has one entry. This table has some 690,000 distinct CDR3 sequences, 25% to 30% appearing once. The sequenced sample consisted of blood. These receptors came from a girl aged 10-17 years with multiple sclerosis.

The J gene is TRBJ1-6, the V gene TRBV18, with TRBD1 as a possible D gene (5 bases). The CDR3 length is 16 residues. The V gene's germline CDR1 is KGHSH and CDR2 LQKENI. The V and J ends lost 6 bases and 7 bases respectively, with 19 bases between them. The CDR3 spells CASSQRRGPWNSPLHF. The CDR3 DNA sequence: TGTGCCAGCTCCCAGCGGAGGGGCCCTTGGAATTCACCCCTCCACTTT.

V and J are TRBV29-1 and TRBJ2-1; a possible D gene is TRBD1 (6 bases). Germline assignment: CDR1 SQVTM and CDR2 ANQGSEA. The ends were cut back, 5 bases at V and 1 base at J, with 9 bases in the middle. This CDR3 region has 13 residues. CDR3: CSVLGGSYNEQFF. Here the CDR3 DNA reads TGCAGCGTTCTAGGGGGTTCCTACAATGAGCAGTTCTTC.

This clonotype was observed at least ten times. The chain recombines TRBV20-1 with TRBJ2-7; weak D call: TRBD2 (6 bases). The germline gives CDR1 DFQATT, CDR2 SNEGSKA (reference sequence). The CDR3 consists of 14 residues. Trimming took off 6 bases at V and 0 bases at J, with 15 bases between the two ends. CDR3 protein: CSAGVADYSYEQYF. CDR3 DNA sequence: TGCAGTGCGGGCGTAGCGGACTACTCCTACGAGCAGTACTTC.

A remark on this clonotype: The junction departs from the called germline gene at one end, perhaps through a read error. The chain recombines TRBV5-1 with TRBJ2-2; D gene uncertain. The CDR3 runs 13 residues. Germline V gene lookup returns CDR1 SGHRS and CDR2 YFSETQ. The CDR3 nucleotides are TGCACCAGCAGCGCCGAAAACACCGGGGAGCTGTTTTTT. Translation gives CTSSAENTGELFF.